These 27 T cell receptor beta chains were all obtained from the same sample, sequenced in a study of PD-L1 blockade in urothelial cancer. TCRdb keeps only in-frame clones here, not all; method: immunoSEQ multiplex PCR. The table has some 53,000 clones, about three quarters seen once. Sample time point: pretreatment peripheral blood. The sequencing here drew on PBMCs, taken around atezolizumab (anti-PD-L1) treatment. The origin of the receptors is a man aged 65 to 85 with urothelial cancer.

This clone has more than one count but fewer than ten. The chain uses TRBV7-9 and TRBJ1-2; D is uncertain. This CDR3 has 13 amino acids. The ends were cut back, 6 bases at V and 5 bases at J, with 13 bases in the middle. Germline CDR1 SEHNR, CDR2 FQNEAQ (reference sequence). CDR3 in amino acids: CASSPHTGYGYTF. As DNA, the CDR3 is TGTGCCAGCAGTCCACATACCGGGTATGGCTACACCTTC.

Turning to this clone: This CDR3 is also generated by other DNA sequences in the sample. The chain has TRBV5-4 and TRBJ1-1; no clear D. V shed 0 bases and J shed 1 base, with 7 bases lying between them. This CDR3 spans 14 amino acids. Germline V gene lookup returns CDR1 SGHNT and CDR2 YYREEE (reference sequence). CDR3 nucleotide sequence: TGTGCCAGCAGCTTGGCCGGTGGGAACACTGAAGCTTTCTTT. It codes for CASSLAGGNTEAFF.

This clone turned up a few times. This chain connects TRBV7-8 to TRBJ2-6, with no clear D. The CDR3 loop spans 15 amino acids. The V gene lost 0 bases and the J gene lost 4 bases, with 7 bases spanning the gap. Germline V lookup: CDR1 SGHVS, CDR2 FQNEAQ. CDR3: CASSLASPGANVLTF. The CDR3 DNA follows: TGTGCCAGCAGCTTAGCGTCTCCCGGGGCCAACGTCCTGACTTTC.

V is TRBV5-1 and J is TRBJ2-4, with D maybe TRBD1 (6 bases). The CDR3 consists of 15 residues. CDR1 is SGHRS and CDR2 is YFSETQ in the germline V gene. V was pared by 5 bases and J by 6 bases, with 18 bases between. The CDR3 DNA is TGCGCCAGCAGTTCTTCAGGTGGGGGCCTAAACATTCAGTACTTC. Translating it yields CASSSSGGGLNIQYF.

As DNA, the CDR3 is TGTGCCAGCTCACCATATTCACCTATGAACACTGAAGCTTTCTTT. Translation: CASSPYSPMNTEAFF. This chain uses TRBV18 with TRBJ1-1; D gene ambiguous. CDR3 length equals 15 residues. With 2 bases removed from V and 0 bases from J, the gap between germline ends came to 10 bases. The V gene's germline CDR1 is KGHSH and CDR2 LQKENI.

The rearrangement links TRBV18 to TRBJ1-2; 8 bases line up with TRBD1. Germline V gene data show CDR1 as KGHSH and CDR2 as LQKENI. The V gene end was trimmed by 5 bases and the J gene end by 4 bases; junction bases not matched to a gene: 6. The CDR3 runs to 14 residues. CDR3: CASSAQGVLYGYTF. The CDR3 nucleotides are TGTGCCAGCTCAGCACAGGGGGTGCTCTATGGCTACACCTTC. Full variable domain (remainder filled in from reference TRBV18 and TRBJ1-2): NAGVMQNPRHLVRRRGQEARLRCSPMKGHSHVYWYRQLPEEGLKFMVYLQKENIIDESGMPKERFSAEFPKEGPSILRIQQVVRGDSAAYFCASSAQGVLYGYTFGSGTRLTVV.

The chain joins TRBV2 to TRBJ2-2; TRBD1 agrees at 9 bases. This CDR3 has 15 residues. J lost 1 base, V lost 8 bases, and 5 bases had no gene match. Germline V CDR1 and CDR2: SNHLY, FYNNEI. CDR3 amino acids: CASGGQGRNTGELFF. CDR3 nucleotides: TGTGCCAGCGGGGGACAGGGAAGGAACACCGGGGAGCTGTTTTTT.

V gene TRBV7-3 combines with J gene TRBJ1-1; weak D call: TRBD1 (6 bases). Germline loops: CDR1 SGHTA, CDR2 FQGTGA. This CDR3 has 18 residues. The V and J ends lost 2 bases and 4 bases respectively, with 23 bases between them. CDR3 loop: CASSLSGTSNKRGTEAFF. For the CDR3, the DNA is TGTGCCAGCAGCTTATCCGGGACATCCAACAAAAGGGGCACTGAAGCTTTCTTT.

The chain uses TRBV5-4 and TRBJ2-7; D is possibly TRBD1 (5 bases). CDR1 and CDR2 from the germline V gene are SGHNT and YYREEE (reference sequence). This CDR3 contains 14 residues. The V and J ends lost 1 base and 2 bases respectively, with 10 bases between them. CDR3 loop: CASSLSREAYEQYF. CDR3 DNA sequence: TGTGCCAGCAGCTTGTCCAGGGAAGCCTACGAGCAGTACTTC.

This chain links TRBV7-2 with TRBJ1-5; a possible D gene is TRBD1 (5 bases). The germline V gene encodes CDR1 SGHTA and CDR2 FQGNSA. V was trimmed by 5 bases and J by 1 base, leaving 12 bases between them. There are 15 residues in the CDR3. The CDR3 loop is CASSVQASSNQPQHF. The CDR3 nucleotides read TGTGCCAGCAGCGTACAGGCGTCGAGCAATCAGCCCCAGCATTTT. The complete variable domain, with remaining parts taken from reference TRBV7-2 and TRBJ1-5, reads GAGVSQSPSNKVTEKGKDVELRCDPISGHTALYWYRQSLGQGLEFLIYFQGNSAPDKSGLPSDRFSAERTGGSVSTLTIQRTQQEDSAVYLCASSVQASSNQPQHFGDGTRLSIL.

The chain combines TRBV4-1 with TRBJ2-7, with D tentatively TRBD1 (6 bases). CDR3 size: 14 residues. The germline gives CDR1 MGHRA, CDR2 YSYEKL. V shed 0 bases and J shed 3 bases, with 9 bases lying between them. The CDR3, as DNA: TGCGCCAGCAGCCAAGACCCGGACAGCTACGAGCAGTACTTC. It encodes CASSQDPDSYEQYF.

The genes are TRBV5-4 and TRBJ2-1; 8 bases are shared with TRBD2. Germline V gene lookup returns CDR1 SGHNT and CDR2 YYREEE (reference sequence). The CDR3 runs 16 residues. V was pared by 4 bases and J by 1 base, with 7 bases of the junction left unmatched. The CDR3 DNA reads as TGTGCCAGCAGCAGCGCTAGCGGGCGTTCCTACAATGAGCAGTTCTTC. Encoded protein: CASSSASGRSYNEQFF.

This clone appeared a few times. J is TRBJ1-1 and V is TRBV14; the match to TRBD1 covers 8 bases. This CDR3 is built from 17 residues. Germline CDR1 reads SGHDN; CDR2 reads FVKESK. V lost 1 base, J lost 6 bases, and 13 bases stayed unmatched. As DNA, the CDR3 is TGTGCCAGCAGCCAAGCCTCTAGATGGTCGACAGGGGCTGAAGCTTTCTTT. This encodes CASSQASRWSTGAEAFF.

The chain carries TRBV5-5 and TRBJ1-1; D is perhaps TRBD1 (5 bases). The germline V gene encodes CDR1 SGHKS and CDR2 YYEKEE (reference sequence). This CDR3 has 15 residues. The V end lost 1 base, the J end lost 1 base, and 11 bases lay between the germline ends. CDR3 bases: TGTGCCAGCAGCTTGATGGGCAGGGCGAACACTGAAGCTTTCTTT. This codes for CASSLMGRANTEAFF.

This clone was detected a few times. The V call is TRBV7-9, the J call TRBJ2-7; maybe TRBD1 (5 bases). The CDR3 has 11 residues. Trimming shortened V by 7 bases and J by 2 bases, and 6 bases separated the two germline ends. The germline CDR1 and CDR2 sequences are SEHNR and FQNEAQ (reference sequence). The CDR3 loop is CASTGTYEQYF. The CDR3 coding sequence is TGTGCCAGCACAGGGACCTACGAGCAGTACTTC. Full variable domain (outside the CDR3, taken from reference TRBV7-9 and TRBJ2-7): DTGVSQNPRHKITKRGQNVTFRCDPISEHNRLYWYRQTLGQGPEFLTYFQNEAQLEKSRLLSDRFSAERPKGSFSTLEIQRTEQGDSAMYLCASTGTYEQYFGPGTRLTVT.

The chain employs TRBV27 and TRBJ2-1; 10 positions match TRBD2. The CDR3 sequence is 17 residues long. Germline V gives CDR1 MNHEY, CDR2 SMNVEV (reference sequence). V shed 5 bases, J shed 2 bases, and the junction held 9 bases outside the gene matches. In nucleotides, the CDR3 is TGTGCCAGCAGTCCTATCACTAGCGGGGTCCCCTACAATGAGCAGTTCTTC. The encoded protein is CASSPITSGVPYNEQFF.

This clone was detected a few times. As DNA, the CDR3 is TGTGCCAGCAGCCCCCGCGGAGCGGGAGGCCCCACAGATACGCAGTATTTT. This translates into CASSPRGAGGPTDTQYF. This sequence joins TRBV4-2 and TRBJ2-3; 9 nucleotides line up with TRBD2. This CDR3 spans 17 amino acids. Germline V gene data show CDR1 as LGHNA and CDR2 as YNFKEQ. Unmatched junction bases numbered 10, after V lost 4 bases and J lost 2 bases.

The V and J genes are TRBV5-1 and TRBJ2-1, with a possible D match to TRBD2 (7 bases). The CDR3 is 15 amino acids. Looked up from germline, CDR1 is SGHRS and CDR2 is YFSETQ. Trimming pared 0 bases from V and 9 bases from J, leaving 16 bases between. CDR3 bases: TGCGCCAGCAGCTTGGCCCTGGGGGGGGGCCGTGAGCAGTTCTTC. Translated: CASSLALGGGREQFF.

This clone has a handful of counts. The gene calls are TRBV7-9 and TRBJ2-7; D remains unclear. Germline-derived CDR1 and CDR2 are SEHNR and FQNEAQ (reference sequence). This CDR3 has 12 residues. Trimming removed 4 bases from V and 3 bases from J, with 7 bases in between. The CDR3 sequence is CASSSVDYEQYF. In DNA, the CDR3 is TGTGCCAGCAGCTCAGTCGACTACGAGCAGTACTTC.

This CDR3 reads CASSLEGHSNQPQHF. The CDR3 DNA reads TGTGCCAGCAGCTTAGAGGGACATAGCAATCAGCCCCAGCATTTT. This sequence joins TRBV7-2 and TRBJ1-5; tentatively, D is TRBD1 (6 bases). Trimming took 1 base from V and 0 from J, leaving 7 bases between them. This CDR3 comprises 15 residues. The germline V gene has CDR1 SGHTA and CDR2 FQGNSA.

The V and J genes are TRBV28 and TRBJ1-5; 8 bases line up with TRBD1. CDR3 size: 14 residues. The V segment lost 5 bases and the J segment 4 bases; nucleotides outside the gene matches: 4. Per the germline V gene, CDR1 is MDHEN and CDR2 is SYDVKM. The CDR3 nucleotides read TGTGCCAGCAGTCCTCAGGGGGCGAATCAGCCCCAGCATTTT. Translating gives CASSPQGANQPQHF.

This clone was seen once. CDR3 region: CASSYRSNQPQHF. The CDR3 DNA is TGTGCCAGCAGTTACCGTAGCAATCAGCCCCAGCATTTT. The rearrangement links TRBV6-5 to TRBJ1-5; unclear D gene. With 2 bases removed from V and 0 bases from J, the gap between germline ends came to 2 bases. Per germline, CDR1 MNHEY and CDR2 SVGAGI. This CDR3 comprises 13 residues.

The rearrangement uses TRBV10-2 and TRBJ1-4, with D uncertain. V lost 2 bases and J lost 7, with 11 bases in between. Germline V gene lookup returns CDR1 WSHSY and CDR2 SAAADI. The CDR3 extends over 14 amino acids. The CDR3 reads CASSERGLLEKLFF. CDR3 DNA: TGCGCCAGCAGTGAGCGAGGACTGCTTGAAAAACTGTTTTTT.

The chain recombines TRBV6-4 with TRBJ2-1, with 10 positions matching TRBD2. V shed 2 bases, J shed 9 bases, and the junction held 10 bases outside the gene matches. Per the germline V gene, CDR1 is MRHNA and CDR2 is SNTAGT. The length of the CDR3 is 16 residues. This chain's CDR3 is CASSDDYTSGTSEQFF. In nucleotides, the CDR3 is TGTGCCAGCAGTGACGATTACACTAGCGGGACGAGTGAGCAGTTCTTC.

This sequence joins TRBV5-5 and TRBJ1-6; 8 bases agree with TRBD1. This CDR3 has 13 residues. CDR1 and CDR2 from the germline V gene are SGHKS and YYEKEE (reference sequence). V dropped 5 bases and J dropped 6; count of bases not matched to a gene: 1. The CDR3 DNA reads TGTGCCAGCAGACAGGGGGGTAATTCACCCCTCCACTTT. Translating gives CASRQGGNSPLHF.

This clone was counted a few times. The chain links TRBV2 to TRBJ1-2; 7 bases agree with TRBD1. The germline V gene has CDR1 SNHLY and CDR2 FYNNEI. This CDR3 region has 14 residues. The V segment lost 4 bases and the J segment 8 bases; nucleotides outside the gene matches: 10. The CDR3 loop reads CASSVVQGRRGYTF. In DNA, the CDR3 is TGTGCCAGCAGTGTAGTACAGGGGAGAAGGGGCTACACCTTC. Looking up the rest from reference TRBV2 and TRBJ1-2 gives the full variable domain: EPEVTQTPSHQVTQMGQEVILRCVPISNHLYFYWYRQILGQKVEFLVSFYNNEISEKSEIFDDQFSVERPDGSNFTLKIRSTKLEDSAMYFCASSVVQGRRGYTFGSGTRLTVV.

The chain joins TRBV7-2 to TRBJ1-5; D is uncertain. V was cut by 5 bases and J by 5 bases, with 7 bases left in between. CDR3 length equals 12 residues. Germline loops: CDR1 SGHTA, CDR2 FQGNSA. The CDR3 protein is CASSPSDQPQHF. CDR3 coding DNA: TGTGCCAGCAGCCCGTCTGATCAGCCCCAGCATTTT.